The 10 T cell receptor beta chains below come from one sample, sequenced in a study of blood T cell repertoires in COVID-19. The table came from immunoSEQ multiplex PCR; TCRdb's copy has only in-frame clones and leaves some out. The sample consists of 250,000 to 300,000 clones, 75% to 90% of them appearing once. The sample was peripheral blood. The receptor set was obtained from a woman in her seventies with COVID-19, enrolled during active disease.

The chain carries TRBV14 and TRBJ1-2; possibly TRBD1 for D (5 bases). Trimming removed 5 bases at V and 7 bases at J, with 20 bases between. CDR1 and CDR2 (germline): SGHDN, FVKESK. This CDR3 spans 15 amino acids. CDR3 sequence (DNA): TGTGCCAGCAGCTCCACCCGACAGCGAGTGGGTGGCTACACCTTC. Protein product: CASSSTRQRVGGYTF.

The chain joins TRBV21-1 to TRBJ1-1; TRBD1 reflects the table's D call only, with no check against the DNA. TRBV21-1 constitutes a pseudogene. The CDR3 is 13 residues long. The CDR3 is CATEGAGETEAFF. Here the CDR3 DNA reads TGTGCTACGGAGGGGGCCGGGGAAACTGAAGCTTTCTTT.

The J gene is TRBJ2-1, the V gene TRBV5-1; 9 bases fit TRBD2. V was clipped by 7 bases and J by 1 base; unmatched bases: 3. The CDR3 is made up of 14 amino acids. CDR1 is SGHRS, CDR2 YFSETQ, per germline. The CDR3 protein is CASAAGGSYNEQFF. The CDR3 coding sequence is TGCGCCAGCGCAGCGGGGGGTTCCTACAATGAGCAGTTCTTC.

The rearrangement links TRBV30 to TRBJ1-6; D call uncertain. This CDR3 contains 14 residues. Germline-derived CDR1 and CDR2 are GTSNPN and SVGIG (reference sequence). V shed 0 bases and J shed 9 bases, with 12 bases lying between them. CDR3 sequence (DNA): TGTGCCTGGAGTGTCGGCCGGGTTGTTTCACCCCTCCACTTT. This sequence encodes CAWSVGRVVSPLHF.

This rearrangement joins TRBV6-5 to TRBJ2-7; 10 nucleotides agree with TRBD2. The junction had 6 bases not matched to a gene; V was cut back by 5 bases and J by 2 bases. The CDR3 runs to 15 residues. Germline V gene lookup returns CDR1 MNHEY and CDR2 SVGAGI. CDR3 protein: CASSPTSGRPYEQYF. The CDR3 coding sequence is TGTGCCAGCAGTCCGACTAGCGGGCGACCCTACGAGCAGTACTTC.

The chain couples TRBV6-5 to TRBJ2-7; D is uncertain. V lost 6 bases, J lost 1 base, and 10 bases lay in between. The germline gives CDR1 MNHEY, CDR2 SVGAGI. This CDR3 comprises 13 residues. CDR3 bases: TGTGCCAGCAGGAAGACTGGGTCCTACGAGCAGTACTTC. This codes for CASRKTGSYEQYF.

This clone was counted only a few times. The V gene is TRBV19, the J gene TRBJ1-5, with a weak D call TRBD1 (6 bases). The length of the CDR3 is 14 residues. Germline V lookup: CDR1 LNHDA, CDR2 SQIVND (reference sequence). V was shortened by 0 bases and J by 6 bases, with 9 bases between the two germline ends. The CDR3 sequence: CASSIDLGAQPQHF. The CDR3 nucleotides are TGTGCCAGTAGTATAGATTTGGGGGCTCAGCCCCAGCATTTT.

V gene TRBV23-1 combines with J gene TRBJ2-4; 8 bases fit TRBD2. TRBV23-1 is an open reading frame, and its role is uncertain. CDR3 length equals 16 residues. Losses at the gene ends were 0 bases for V and 5 bases for J; bases not matched to a gene: 6. The chain's CDR3 is CASSQSQGRGENIQYF. The DNA of the CDR3 is TGCGCCAGCAGTCAATCGCAGGGGCGGGGGGAAAACATTCAGTACTTC.

This sequence joins TRBV27 and TRBJ1-1; no clear D gene. The germline gives CDR1 MNHEY, CDR2 SMNVEV (reference sequence). This CDR3 comprises 16 residues. The V end lost 7 bases, the J end lost 0 bases, and 18 bases lay between the germline ends. CDR3 loop: CASKFGGSALNTEAFF. CDR3 sequence (DNA): TGTGCCAGCAAGTTCGGCGGCTCCGCCTTGAACACTGAAGCTTTCTTT.

This clone has just a few counts. V is TRBV1 and J is TRBJ2-2; no check of the table's D call, TRBD1, against the DNA was made. TRBV1 is marked as a pseudogene. The CDR3 contains 17 residues. The CDR3 loop reads CTSSQDITGSHTGELFF. The CDR3 nucleotides read TGCACCAGCAGCCAAGATATCACAGGGAGTCACACCGGGGAGCTGTTTTTT.